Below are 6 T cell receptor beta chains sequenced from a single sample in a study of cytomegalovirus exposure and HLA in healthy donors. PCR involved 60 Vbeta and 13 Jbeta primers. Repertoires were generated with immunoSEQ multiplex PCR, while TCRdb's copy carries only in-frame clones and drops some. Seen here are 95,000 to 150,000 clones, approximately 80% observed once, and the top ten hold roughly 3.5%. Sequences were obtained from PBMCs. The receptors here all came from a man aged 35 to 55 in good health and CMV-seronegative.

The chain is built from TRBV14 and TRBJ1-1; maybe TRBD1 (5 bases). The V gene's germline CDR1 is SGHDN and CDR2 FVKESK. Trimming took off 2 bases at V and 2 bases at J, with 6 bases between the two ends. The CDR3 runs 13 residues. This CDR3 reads CASSQQGNTEAFF. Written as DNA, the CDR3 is TGTGCCAGCAGCCAACAGGGAAACACTGAAGCTTTCTTT.

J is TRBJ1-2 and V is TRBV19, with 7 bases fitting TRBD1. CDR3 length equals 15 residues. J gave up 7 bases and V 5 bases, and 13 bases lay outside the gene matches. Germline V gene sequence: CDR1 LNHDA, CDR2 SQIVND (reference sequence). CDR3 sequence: CASSSGARGNVGYTF. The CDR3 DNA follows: TGTGCCAGTAGTTCCGGGGCCAGGGGGAATGTTGGCTACACCTTC.

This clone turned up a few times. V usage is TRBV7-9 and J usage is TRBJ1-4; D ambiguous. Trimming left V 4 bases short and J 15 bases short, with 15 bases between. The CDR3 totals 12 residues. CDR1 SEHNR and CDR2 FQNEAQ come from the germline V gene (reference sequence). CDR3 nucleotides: TGTGCCAGCAGCTGGCGAGAGCATGAGGTGTTTTTT. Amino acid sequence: CASSWREHEVFF.

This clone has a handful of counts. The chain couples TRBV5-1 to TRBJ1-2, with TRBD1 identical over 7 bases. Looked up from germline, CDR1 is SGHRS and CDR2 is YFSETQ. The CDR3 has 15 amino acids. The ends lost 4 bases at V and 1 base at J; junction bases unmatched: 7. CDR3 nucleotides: TGCGCCAGCAGCCTCGGGACAGTAATTAACTATGGCTACACCTTC. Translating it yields CASSLGTVINYGYTF. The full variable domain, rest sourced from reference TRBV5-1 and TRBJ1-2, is KAGVTQTPRYLIKTRGQQVTLSCSPISGHRSVSWYQQTPGQGLQFLFEYFSETQRNKGNFPGRFSGRQFSNSRSEMNVSTLELGDSALYLCASSLGTVINYGYTFGSGTRLTVV.

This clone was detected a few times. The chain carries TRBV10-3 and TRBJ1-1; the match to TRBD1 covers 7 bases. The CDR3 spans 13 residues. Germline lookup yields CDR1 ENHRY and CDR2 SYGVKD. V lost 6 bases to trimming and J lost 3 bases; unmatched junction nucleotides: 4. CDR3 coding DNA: TGTGCCATCAGGGTAGACAGGGACACTGAAGCTTTCTTT. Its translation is CAIRVDRDTEAFF.

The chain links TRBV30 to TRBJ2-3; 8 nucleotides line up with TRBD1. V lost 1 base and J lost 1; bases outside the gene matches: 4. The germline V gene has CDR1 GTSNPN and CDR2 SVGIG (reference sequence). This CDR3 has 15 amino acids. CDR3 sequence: CAWSDRDRRTDTQYF. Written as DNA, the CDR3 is TGTGCCTGGAGTGACCGGGACAGGCGCACAGATACGCAGTATTTT.